This TCR delta chain was documented in a study of Vδ1+ human thymocytes. Study observations and caveats: Bulk data may be misread because of unexpected Vdelta2 sequences. Thymic delta-chain repertoires held around 20% Vdelta2 sequences and few Vdelta3, despite high sort purity. Highly polyclonal TRG and TRD repertoires with Gaussian CDR3 length distributions appeared in thymus.

Sorted Vdelta1+ thymocytes were about 97% to 99.6% pure. RNA was extracted from the cells and then reverse transcribed. Multiplex PCR used pooled V-gene forward primers and a constant-region reverse primer to amplify CDR3s. TCRdb reprocessed the multiplex PCR reads through CATT. The repertoire has more than 45,000 delta-chain clones, about 16% of them found once; the top ten carry approximately 0.4%. Remarks on this clone: The antigen remains undetermined.

Germline loops: CDR1 TSWWSYY, CDR2 QGS. With V trimmed by 0 bases and J by 0 bases, 7 bases remained unmatched. This CDR3 region has 17 residues. The source is a girl less than two years old who had congenital heart surgery. This chain links TRDV1 with TRDJ1; 7 bases are shared with TRDD3. Sequencing was carried out using Vdelta1+ gamma-delta thymocytes from the thymus. Described subset: FACS-sorted CD3+ TCRalphabeta- TCRVdelta1+ TCRVdelta2- thymocytes. CDR3 amino acids: CALGELTGAPYTDKLIF. In DNA, the CDR3 is TGTGCTCTTGGGGAACTAACTGGGGCCCCGTACACCGATAAACTCATCTTT.